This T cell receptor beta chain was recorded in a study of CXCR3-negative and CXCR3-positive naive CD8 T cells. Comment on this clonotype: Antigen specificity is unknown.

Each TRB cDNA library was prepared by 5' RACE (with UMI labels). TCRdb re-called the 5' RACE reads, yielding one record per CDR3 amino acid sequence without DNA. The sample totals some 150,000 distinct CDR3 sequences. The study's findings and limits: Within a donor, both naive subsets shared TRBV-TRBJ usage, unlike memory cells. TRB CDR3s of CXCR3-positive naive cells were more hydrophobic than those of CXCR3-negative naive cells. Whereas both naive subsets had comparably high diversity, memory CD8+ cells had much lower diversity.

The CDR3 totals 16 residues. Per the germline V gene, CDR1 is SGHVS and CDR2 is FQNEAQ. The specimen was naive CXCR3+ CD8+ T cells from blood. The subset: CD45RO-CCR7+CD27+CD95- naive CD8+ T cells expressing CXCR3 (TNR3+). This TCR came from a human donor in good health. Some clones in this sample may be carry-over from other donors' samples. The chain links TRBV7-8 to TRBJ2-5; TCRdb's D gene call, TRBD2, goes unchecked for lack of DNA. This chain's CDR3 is CASSPGLAQRKETQYF.